One sample yielded the 23 T cell receptor beta chains listed below, sequenced in a study of radiotherapy plus CTLA-4 blockade in lung cancer. The protocol was immunoSEQ multiplex PCR, while the TCRdb copy is restricted to in-frame clones and leaves out a portion. Found here are more than 40,000 clones, roughly four fifths of them singletons; the top ten hold around 10%. Specimen: peripheral blood, collected from a patient treated with radiotherapy plus ipilimumab. The receptors come from a human donor with non-small cell lung cancer who had stable disease on radiotherapy plus ipilimumab.

The chain carries TRBV11-2 and TRBJ1-5, with 8 nucleotides matching TRBD1. Looked up from germline, CDR1 is SGHAT and CDR2 is FQNNGV. There are 15 residues in the CDR3. With V trimmed by 1 base and J by 6 bases, 5 bases remained unmatched. The CDR3 spells CASSLVTGVGQPQHF. The DNA of the CDR3 is TGTGCCAGCAGCTTAGTGACAGGGGTGGGTCAGCCCCAGCATTTT.

In DNA, the CDR3 is TGTGCCAGCAGCGTAGAATTGCGGAGCTCCTATAATTCACCCCTCCACTTT. It codes for CASSVELRSSYNSPLHF. This chain uses TRBV9 with TRBJ1-6; D ambiguous. CDR1 is SGDLS and CDR2 is YYNGEE in the germline V gene. This CDR3 region has 17 residues. V was pared by 0 bases and J by 0 bases, with 10 bases between.

The chain carries TRBV5-4 and TRBJ1-3; possibly TRBD1 for D (5 bases). Germline V gene lookup returns CDR1 SGHNT and CDR2 YYREEE (reference sequence). The CDR3 covers 16 residues. Trimming cost V 1 base and J 0 bases, with 11 bases left between them. The CDR3 DNA is TGTGCCAGCAGCTTGCCGGGACCAAACTCTGGAAACACCATATATTTT. Amino acid sequence: CASSLPGPNSGNTIYF. The full variable domain, its missing parts supplied by reference TRBV5-4 and TRBJ1-3, is ETGVTQSPTHLIKTRGQQVTLRCSSQSGHNTVSWYQQALGQGPQFIFQYYREEENGRGNFPPRFSGLQFPNYSSELNVNALELDDSALYLCASSLPGPNSGNTIYFGEGSWLTVV.

J is TRBJ2-5 and V is TRBV30; no definite D call. V lost 0 bases and J 5 bases, leaving 10 bases between the germline ends. The germline V gene has CDR1 GTSNPN and CDR2 SVGIG (reference sequence). This CDR3 region has 13 residues. The CDR3 bases are TGTGCCTGGAGTGTACAAGAACGCGAGACCCAGTACTTC. This sequence encodes CAWSVQERETQYF.

The chain has TRBV6-6 and TRBJ1-5; unclear D gene. V was trimmed by 2 bases and J by 0 bases, leaving 8 bases between them. The CDR3 sequence is 15 residues long. CDR1 and CDR2 from the germline V gene are MNHNY and SVGAGI (reference sequence). CDR3 residues: CASSYRPYSNQPQHF. Written as DNA, the CDR3 is TGTGCCAGCAGTTACAGGCCGTATAGCAATCAGCCCCAGCATTTT.

By proportion, this clone is medium-sized. The chain couples TRBV6-1 to TRBJ2-7, with D possibly TRBD1 on 6 matching bases. This CDR3 is built from 15 residues. Germline V gives CDR1 MNHNS, CDR2 SASEGT. The V end was cut by 0 bases, the J end by 3 bases, with 12 bases between. The DNA of the CDR3 is TGTGCCAGCAGTGAAGCACAGGGTAGGGGCTACGAGCAGTACGTC. This translates into CASSEAQGRGYEQYV.

This chain connects TRBV7-2 to TRBJ1-6; 8 bases match TRBD1. CDR1 and CDR2 (germline): SGHTA, FQGNSA. V lost 5 bases, J lost 8 bases, and 2 bases stayed unmatched. The CDR3 contains 13 residues. The CDR3 region is CASSQDRDSPLHF. CDR3 DNA sequence: TGTGCCAGCAGCCAGGACAGGGATTCACCCCTCCACTTT.

The rearrangement joins TRBV7-9 to TRBJ1-5, with D unresolved. CDR1 and CDR2 from the germline V gene are SEHNR and FQNEAQ (reference sequence). V was trimmed by 2 bases and J by 5 bases, leaving 10 bases between them. The CDR3 totals 14 residues. The CDR3 sequence is CASSLSQEHQPQHF. The CDR3 region has the DNA TGTGCCAGCAGCTTAAGTCAGGAGCATCAGCCCCAGCATTTT.

The chain carries TRBV5-1 and TRBJ2-2; D ambiguous. Germline V CDR1 and CDR2: SGHRS, YFSETQ. Trimming left V 0 bases short and J 0 bases short, with 12 bases between. This CDR3 contains 17 residues. CDR3 DNA: TGCGCCAGCAGCTTGGGGTCAGGCCGCTCGAACACCGGGGAGCTGTTTTTT. This codes for CASSLGSGRSNTGELFF.

The chain joins TRBV6-5 to TRBJ1-5, with no clear D. V lost 4 bases and J lost 6, with 7 bases in between. Germline V gene lookup returns CDR1 MNHEY and CDR2 SVGAGI. The CDR3 loop spans 12 amino acids. The CDR3 loop reads CASSSFGQPQHF. In nucleotides, the CDR3 is TGTGCCAGCAGTTCCTTCGGTCAGCCCCAGCATTTT.

The chain links TRBV19 to TRBJ1-2; D gene unclear. V lost 2 bases, J lost 0 bases, and 7 bases lay in between. This CDR3 is 14 amino acids long. Germline V lookup: CDR1 LNHDA, CDR2 SQIVND (reference sequence). The CDR3 loop is CASSITVANYGYTF. Here the CDR3 DNA reads TGTGCCAGTAGTATAACCGTAGCTAACTATGGCTACACCTTC.

With regard to this clone: Sequence at one end of the junction differs from germline and may be a read error. The rearrangement links TRBV7-3 to TRBJ2-1, with TRBD2 matching 12 bases. Germline CDR1 is SGHTA and CDR2 is FQGTGA. The CDR3 is 16 amino acids. CDR3 bases: TGTGCCAGCAGCGAACCGGGACTAGCGGGTGCTAGCCCCCAGATCTTC. Encoded protein: CASSEPGLAGASPQIF.

There are a few counts of this clone. V gene TRBV5-1 combines with J gene TRBJ2-1, with 14 bases that match TRBD2. After removal of 4 bases from V and 10 bases from J, the junction contained 7 bases not matched to a gene. The CDR3 length is 15 residues. Looked up from germline, CDR1 is SGHRS and CDR2 is YFSETQ. DNA of the CDR3: TGCGCCAGCAGCCTTTGGACTAGCGGGGGGTGGGAGCAGTTCTTC. Encoded protein: CASSLWTSGGWEQFF.

The chain is built from TRBV5-1 and TRBJ1-4; 8 positions agree with TRBD1. V lost 0 bases, J lost 8 bases, and 12 bases stayed unmatched. This CDR3 has 17 residues. CDR1 is SGHRS, CDR2 YFSETQ, per germline. Written as DNA, the CDR3 is TGCGCCAGCAGCTTGGCCGCAGGGGGCGCTTCCGGCGAAAAACTGTTTTTT. Translating gives CASSLAAGGASGEKLFF.

The chain carries TRBV11-2 and TRBJ2-2; D ambiguous. V was trimmed by 1 base and J by 8 bases, leaving 8 bases between them. CDR1 is SGHAT and CDR2 is FQNNGV in the germline V gene. The length of the CDR3 is 13 residues. The CDR3 bases are TGTGCCAGCAGCTTAGGATCCGGAGGGGAGCTGTTTTTT. The encoded protein is CASSLGSGGELFF.

This clone was found many times. The chain couples TRBV4-1 to TRBJ1-1; D is undetermined. The CDR3 is 12 residues long. The germline gives CDR1 MGHRA, CDR2 YSYEKL. Trimming pared 1 base from V and 7 bases from J, leaving 7 bases between. For the CDR3, the DNA is TGCGCCAGCAGCCAAGGAGGGATTGAAGCTTTCTTT. This codes for CASSQGGIEAFF.

This chain uses TRBV18 with TRBJ2-3; perhaps TRBD2 as D (8 bases). The CDR3 is made up of 14 amino acids. The V end was cut by 6 bases, the J end by 4 bases, with 14 bases between. Germline CDR1 is KGHSH and CDR2 is LQKENI. The CDR3: CASSQGGLADTQYF. Written as DNA, the CDR3 is TGTGCCAGCTCCCAGGGGGGACTAGCAGATACGCAGTATTTT.

V usage is TRBV5-1 and J usage is TRBJ1-6, with no clear D. Germline values: CDR1 SGHRS, CDR2 YFSETQ. The CDR3 is made up of 15 amino acids. Deletions cut 0 bases from V and 6 bases from J, with 10 bases between. DNA for the CDR3: TGCGCCAGCAGCTTGGAACCCGTTCCTAATTCACCCCTCCACTTT. It yields the protein CASSLEPVPNSPLHF. Filled out from reference TRBV5-1 and TRBJ1-6, the complete variable domain reads KAGVTQTPRYLIKTRGQQVTLSCSPISGHRSVSWYQQTPGQGLQFLFEYFSETQRNKGNFPGRFSGRQFSNSRSEMNVSTLELGDSALYLCASSLEPVPNSPLHFGNGTRLTVT.

The chain has TRBV5-1 and TRBJ2-7; 7 positions agree with TRBD2. The germline V gene has CDR1 SGHRS and CDR2 YFSETQ. There are 14 residues in the CDR3. Trimming took 1 base from V and 6 from J; bases not matched to a gene: 7. This chain's CDR3 is CASSLWQGGPEQYF. The CDR3 coding sequence is TGCGCCAGCAGCTTGTGGCAGGGAGGGCCCGAGCAGTACTTC.

The chain is built from TRBV28 and TRBJ1-2; TRBD1 aligns across 7 bases. This CDR3 region has 14 residues. In germline, CDR1 is MDHEN, CDR2 SYDVKM. After removal of 2 bases from V and 5 bases from J, the junction contained 5 bases not matched to a gene. This CDR3 is CASSLIFRGYGYTF. Written as DNA, the CDR3 is TGTGCCAGCAGTTTAATATTCAGGGGGTATGGCTACACCTTC.

The chain is built from TRBV7-3 and TRBJ2-6; no firm D call. This CDR3 comprises 14 residues. The ends were cut back, 5 bases at V and 0 bases at J, with 5 bases in the middle. CDR1 and CDR2 (germline): SGHTA, FQGTGA. CDR3 in amino acids: CASSPGSGANVLTF. CDR3 sequence (DNA): TGTGCCAGCAGCCCAGGCTCTGGGGCCAACGTCCTGACTTTC. The full variable domain, completed using reference TRBV7-3 and TRBJ2-6, is GAGVSQTPSNKVTEKGKYVELRCDPISGHTALYWYRQSLGQGPEFLIYFQGTGAADDSGLPNDRFFAVRPEGSVSTLKIQRTERGDSAVYLCASSPGSGANVLTFGAGSRLTVL.

The V and J genes are TRBV5-1 and TRBJ1-1, with a tentative D call TRBD1 (5 bases). Trimming left V 4 bases short and J 4 bases short, with 17 bases between. The CDR3 is made up of 15 amino acids. In germline, CDR1 is SGHRS, CDR2 YFSETQ. As DNA, the CDR3 is TGCGCCAGCAGCGCGCTCCAGGGTGTCACCACTGAAGCTTTCTTT. This gives the protein CASSALQGVTTEAFF.

V is TRBV29-1 and J is TRBJ1-2; 7 bases are a match to TRBD1. Germline values: CDR1 SQVTM, CDR2 ANQGSEA. V gave up 3 bases and J gave up 8 bases; unmatched junction bases: 15. The CDR3 length is 15 residues. The CDR3 coding sequence is TGCAGCGTTGACTCGCCAAACAGGGGCGGTGCGGGCTACACCTTC. This encodes CSVDSPNRGGAGYTF.